The sequence of this T cell receptor beta chain was determined in a study of blood T cell repertoires in COVID-19. Study as a whole: Samples representing acute and convalescent COVID-19 were sourced from the United States, Italy and Spain. T cells, B-cell-depleted T cells, or PBMCs supplied cDNA or gDNA.

The germline V gene encodes CDR1 SGHRS and CDR2 YFSETQ. The CDR3 runs to 16 residues. Trimming left V 4 bases short and J 9 bases short, with 23 bases between. Seattle enrolled patients during active infection and tracked them longitudinally. Study processing details: Cell counts per sample came from amplifying reference gene primers. The assay was immunoSEQ multiplex PCR, and TCRdb's table has in-frame clones only and misses some. That table furnishes V, J and clone size, whereas the DNA furnished D and trimming. The sample comprises about 500,000 clones, roughly 89% of which are singletons, and 0.8% to 0.9% rests with the top ten.

What was sequenced was peripheral blood. This clonotype originated in a man aged 18 to 35 with COVID-19, enrolled during active disease. The chain combines TRBV5-1 with TRBJ2-1; D unresolved. The CDR3 DNA reads TGCGCCAGCAGCCCCCCCCTAGTGAAGCCCTCGGGTGAGCAGTTCTTC. It translates to CASSPPLVKPSGEQFF.